In its sample, the clone carrying this TCR beta chain was seen many times. Its antigen remains unknown. The CDR3 contains 15 residues. The germline CDR1 and CDR2 sequences are SGHDT and YYEEEE. After removal of 2 bases from V and 5 bases from J, the junction contained 5 bases not matched to a gene. This sample is drawn from a study of T-cell reconstitution after alpha-beta-depleted transplantation in children. Unique molecular identifiers featured in how the TCRbeta library was prepared. One entry per CDR3 protein, called by TCRdb with MiXCR from the PCR reads. Of around 300,000 distinct CDR3 sequences in the sample, 11% were seen once. Points from the study as a whole: The high TCRbeta diversity at day 60 in some patients came from surviving recipient T cells and thymic progenitors. Expanded clones from the graft, numbering several hundred, reportedly supplied alpha-beta T cells about two months after transplant. Among T cells one year after transplant, newly produced cells accounted for most counts and diversity.

This sequence was found in a male patient under 10 years old who had a stem cell transplant for chronic granulomatous disease, so the T cells may come from the graft donor. The starting material was peripheral blood, obtained 180 days after TCRalphabeta/CD19-depleted stem cell transplant. The chain carries TRBV5-6 and TRBJ2-5; 11 bases agree with TRBD2. CDR3 in amino acids: CASSFGSGRVETQYF. CDR3 in DNA: TGTGCCAGCAGCTTCGGTAGCGGGAGGGTTGAGACCCAGTACTTC.